The 16 T cell receptor beta chains reported below all come from one sample, sequenced in a study of T cell responses to AZD1222 COVID-19 vaccine. This table comes from immunoSEQ multiplex PCR, and its TCRdb copy is limited to in-frame clones, with some not included. Of about 150,000 clones listed, approximately 92% were seen once; the top ten hold approximately 2.2%. This sample comprised peripheral blood, obtained on day 0 of AZD1222 vaccination. Receptor source: an adult in good health.

The V gene is TRBV3-1 (or the pseudogene TRBV3-2), the J gene TRBJ1-4; D not resolved. CDR1 LGHDT and CDR2 YNNKEL come from the germline V gene (reference sequence). The CDR3 extends over 13 amino acids. The V and J ends lost 0 bases and 4 bases respectively, with 3 bases between them. CDR3 protein: CASSQDNNEKLFF. CDR3 nucleotides: TGTGCCAGCAGCCAAGACAATAATGAAAAACTGTTTTTT.

The genes are TRBV6-5 and TRBJ1-2; D is possibly TRBD1 (5 bases). Germline loops: CDR1 MNHEY, CDR2 SVGAGI. Trimming removed 7 bases from V and 7 bases from J, with 13 bases in between. This CDR3 is built from 12 residues. CDR3 coding DNA: TGTGCCAGCATGCCCCGGGACCTTGGCTACACCTTC. This encodes CASMPRDLGYTF.

The rearrangement uses TRBV14 and TRBJ1-5; D may be TRBD1 (6 bases). Trimming stripped 0 bases from V and 0 bases from J, with 9 bases between. The germline V gene encodes CDR1 SGHDN and CDR2 FVKESK. The CDR3 has 16 residues. The CDR3 spells CASSQEGQISNQPQHF. The CDR3 DNA is TGTGCCAGCAGCCAAGAAGGACAGATTAGCAATCAGCCCCAGCATTTT.

The chain links TRBV6-5 to TRBJ1-1; no definite D call. CDR1 is MNHEY, CDR2 SVGAGI, per germline. The CDR3 is 15 amino acids. V gave up 0 bases and J gave up 11 bases, with 19 bases separating them. The CDR3 DNA is TGTGCCAGCAGTTACTCTGGAGTAGGCAAGCAGTCGGCTTTCTTT. The encoded protein is CASSYSGVGKQSAFF.

The chain employs TRBV29-1 and TRBJ2-2; possibly TRBD1 for D (5 bases). The germline V gene encodes CDR1 SQVTM and CDR2 ANQGSEA. This CDR3 contains 15 residues. The V gene lost 0 bases and the J gene lost 3 bases, with 11 bases spanning the gap. Written as DNA, the CDR3 is TGCAGCGTTGAAGATCGAACAGGTTACACCGGGGAGCTGTTTTTT. This codes for CSVEDRTGYTGELFF.

The J gene is TRBJ1-1, the V gene TRBV27; D possibly corresponds to TRBD1 (5 bases). Germline-derived CDR1 and CDR2 are MNHEY and SMNVEV (reference sequence). V was shortened by 2 bases and J by 4 bases, with 11 bases between the two germline ends. The CDR3 runs to 14 residues. CDR3 bases: TGTGCCAGCAGTTTACAGGGCTGGGGCACTGAAGCTTTCTTT. Its protein product is CASSLQGWGTEAFF.

This clone was seen a single time. The chain recombines TRBV7-8 with TRBJ2-3; D is ambiguous. The CDR3 extends over 12 amino acids. From germline, CDR1 is SGHVS and CDR2 FQNEAQ. V lost 5 bases and J lost 9, with 12 bases in between. CDR3 loop: CASSPGLGTQYF. CDR3 DNA sequence: TGTGCCAGCAGCCCCGGGCTAGGAACGCAGTATTTT.

The chain uses TRBV19 and TRBJ2-7, with TRBD2 identical over 7 bases. Trimming removed 3 bases from V and 3 bases from J; junction bases left unmatched: 5. The CDR3 extends over 14 amino acids. Germline V gene sequence: CDR1 LNHDA, CDR2 SQIVND (reference sequence). The CDR3 nucleotides read TGTGCCAGTAGTATGAGGCGGGAGAACTACGAGCAGTACTTC. Its protein product is CASSMRRENYEQYF.

This clone was picked up many times. A junction end diverges from the germline sequence, so it may reflect a read error. J is TRBJ2-7 and V is TRBV7-9, with 8 positions matching TRBD1. Germline V gene lookup returns CDR1 SEHNR and CDR2 FQNEAQ (reference sequence). CDR3 length: 13 residues. The CDR3 DNA reads as TGTGCCAGCAGTTTAGGGGGACAGGTGGCGCAGTACTTC. This translates into CASSLGGQVAQYF.

V is TRBV5-4 and J is TRBJ2-2; no definite D call. The CDR3 totals 16 residues. Germline V gene lookup returns CDR1 SGHNT and CDR2 YYREEE (reference sequence). Trimming cost V 4 bases and J 2 bases, with 15 bases left between them. The CDR3, as DNA: TGTGCCAGCAGCCCCCAAATGGGGTTAAACACCGGGGAGCTGTTTTTT. Translated, it gives CASSPQMGLNTGELFF. The whole variable domain, filled in from reference TRBV5-4 and TRBJ2-2, reads ETGVTQSPTHLIKTRGQQVTLRCSSQSGHNTVSWYQQALGQGPQFIFQYYREEENGRGNFPPRFSGLQFPNYSSELNVNALELDDSALYLCASSPQMGLNTGELFFGEGSRLTVL.

The chain links TRBV9 to TRBJ1-1; perhaps TRBD1 as D (5 bases). The CDR3 loop spans 18 amino acids. In germline, CDR1 is SGDLS, CDR2 YYNGEE. V lost 0 bases, J lost 1 base, and 19 bases lay in between. This CDR3 reads CASSVVPLGFQGNTEAFF. The CDR3 coding sequence is TGTGCCAGCAGCGTAGTCCCTCTCGGTTTTCAGGGGAACACTGAAGCTTTCTTT.

V gene TRBV18 combines with J gene TRBJ2-5, with D perhaps TRBD1 or TRBD2 (5 bases each). This CDR3 has 13 amino acids. Germline lookup yields CDR1 KGHSH and CDR2 LQKENI. V lost 4 bases to trimming and J lost 5 bases, with 11 bases between them. The CDR3 region is CASSLTGGETQYF. The CDR3 nucleotides are TGTGCCAGCTCACTCACAGGAGGTGAGACCCAGTACTTC.

This clone was counted once. The chain recombines TRBV28 with TRBJ1-3, with D possibly TRBD1 on 6 matching bases. The germline V gene encodes CDR1 MDHEN and CDR2 SYDVKM. CDR3 length equals 14 residues. V was shortened by 4 bases and J by 6 bases, with 13 bases between the two germline ends. Here the CDR3 DNA reads TGTGCCAGCAGTTCACAGGGCTTGACAAACACCATATATTTT. Its translation: CASSSQGLTNTIYF.

This clone came up a few times. V usage is TRBV7-6 and J usage is TRBJ1-1, with D possibly matching TRBD1 (5 bases). The V end lost 1 base, the J end lost 1 base, and 13 bases lay between the germline ends. CDR1 is SGHVS and CDR2 is FNYEAQ in the germline V gene. The CDR3 loop spans 16 amino acids. The CDR3 spells CASSLVMGTENTEAFF. For the CDR3, the DNA is TGTGCCAGCAGCTTAGTTATGGGGACGGAGAACACTGAAGCTTTCTTT. Variable domain in full (rest from reference TRBV7-6 and TRBJ1-1): GAGVSQSPRYKVTKRGQDVALRCDPISGHVSLYWYRQALGQGPEFLTYFNYEAQQDKSGLPNDRFSAERPEGSISTLTIQRTEQRDSAMYRCASSLVMGTENTEAFFGQGTRLTVV.

In regard to this clone: Other nucleotide sequences in the sample specify the same CDR3. V usage is TRBV12-3 or TRBV12-4 and J usage is TRBJ1-5; no firm D call. This CDR3 is built from 11 residues. V was pared by 6 bases and J by 4 bases, with 4 bases between. CDR3: CASSLNQPQHF. CDR3 DNA sequence: TGTGCCAGCAGCTTGAATCAGCCCCAGCATTTT.

The rearrangement links TRBV27 to TRBJ1-1; TRBD1 aligns across 11 bases. Trimming at V came to 8 bases and at J to 3 bases, leaving 8 bases not matched to a gene. This CDR3 is built from 15 residues. Germline CDR1 and CDR2: MNHEY and SMNVEV (reference sequence). The CDR3 is CASPPDRGRDTEAFF. In nucleotides, the CDR3 is TGTGCCAGCCCTCCGGACAGGGGGCGCGACACTGAAGCTTTCTTT.